Listed here are 32 T cell receptor beta chains from one sample, sequenced in a study of vaccination and CD4 T cells after COVID-19. No antigen is known for these receptors. Stated treatment: roughly ten-day PBMC culture with coronavirus spike peptide pools or control peptides (ViraFEST assay). Cultured CD4+ T-cell DNA underwent Oncomine TCR Beta short-read sequencing. TCRdb re-called the PCR reads through MiXCR, storing one row per CDR3 protein. The data show 25,000 to 30,000 distinct CDR3 sequences, with under 75% seen just once and about a sixth held by the top ten. The material was CD4+ T cells from blood, cultured in vitro, obtained after SARS-CoV-2 vaccination. The source of these receptors is a human donor who received a COVID-19 vaccine.

This chain joins TRBV11-3 and TRBJ2-4; TRBD2 is a possible D gene (5 bases). The CDR3 runs 17 residues. The V end was cut by 5 bases, the J end by 2 bases, with 19 bases between. Per germline, CDR1 SGHNT and CDR2 YENEEA. Written as DNA, the CDR3 is TGTGCCAGCAGCCCTGAACGGGGTAGTCCTACCAAAAACATTCAGTACTTC. Its translation is CASSPERGSPTKNIQYF.

This chain connects TRBV7-3 to TRBJ2-5, with D tentatively TRBD2 (7 bases). The CDR3 length is 15 residues. The V end was cut by 3 bases, the J end by 7 bases, with 18 bases between. Germline V gene sequence: CDR1 SGHTA, CDR2 FQGTGA. In nucleotides, the CDR3 is TGTGCCAGCAGCTTGGGAGGGGGGGCGTCTGGGACCCAGTACTTC. It yields the protein CASSLGGGASGTQYF.

This sequence joins TRBV19 and TRBJ1-2; D remains ambiguous. CDR3 size: 13 residues. Per the germline V gene, CDR1 is LNHDA and CDR2 is SQIVND (reference sequence). Trimming shortened V by 1 base and J by 5 bases, and 8 bases separated the two germline ends. CDR3 residues: CASSIGSRYGYTF. The CDR3 DNA follows: TGTGCCAGTAGTATAGGGTCTAGATATGGCTACACCTTC. The variable domain in full, completed from reference TRBV19 and TRBJ1-2, reads DGGITQSPKYLFRKEGQNVTLSCEQNLNHDAMYWYRQDPGQGLRLIYYSQIVNDFQKGDIAEGYSVSREKKESFPLTVTSAQKNPTAFYLCASSIGSRYGYTFGSGTRLTVV.

The chain couples TRBV15 to TRBJ2-2; D perhaps matches TRBD2 (5 bases). The V and J ends lost 0 bases and 8 bases respectively, with 7 bases between them. Germline V gene sequence: CDR1 LNHNV, CDR2 YYDKDF (reference sequence). The CDR3 covers 13 residues. CDR3 DNA sequence: TGTGCCACCAGCAGAGAGAGGGTAGGGGAGCTGTTTTTT. Its translation: CATSRERVGELFF.

The sample holds one count of this clonotype. The chain employs TRBV15 and TRBJ1-2; D remains ambiguous. The CDR3 runs 15 residues. V was shortened by 0 bases and J by 3 bases, with 11 bases between the two germline ends. Germline CDR1 reads LNHNV; CDR2 reads YYDKDF (reference sequence). The CDR3 sequence is CATSRDLGSYYGYTF. The DNA of the CDR3 is TGTGCCACCAGCAGAGATCTGGGGTCATACTATGGCTACACCTTC. Combining the CDR3 with reference TRBV15 and TRBJ1-2 gives the whole variable domain DAMVIQNPRYQVTQFGKPVTLSCSQTLNHNVMYWYQQKSSQAPKLLFHYYDKDFNNEADTPDNFQSRRPNTSFCFLDIRSPGLGDTAMYLCATSRDLGSYYGYTFGSGTRLTVV.

There are a few counts of this clonotype. J is TRBJ1-2 and V is TRBV7-9; a possible D gene is TRBD1 (6 bases). Germline-derived CDR1 and CDR2 are SEHNR and FQNEAQ (reference sequence). There are 15 residues in the CDR3. With 3 bases removed from V and 2 bases from J, the gap between germline ends came to 13 bases. The CDR3 protein is CASSLVTGSNYGYTF. The CDR3 bases are TGTGCCAGCAGCTTGGTGACAGGATCGAACTATGGCTACACCTTC.

CDR3 protein: CASFRGGYTF. In DNA form, the CDR3 reads TGTGCCAGCTTCCGGGGCGGCTACACCTTC. The chain links TRBV25-1 to TRBJ1-2; weak D call: TRBD1 (5 bases). Trimming cost V 8 bases and J 8 bases, with 9 bases left between them. The length of the CDR3 is 10 residues. CDR1 is MGHDK and CDR2 is SYGVNS in the germline V gene.

This clonotype has only a few counts. The chain employs TRBV6-1 and TRBJ1-2, with 8 bases fitting TRBD1. The CDR3 contains 14 residues. Per the germline V gene, CDR1 is MNHNS and CDR2 is SASEGT. The V and J ends lost 4 bases and 5 bases, in that order; junction bases with no gene match: 6. Here the CDR3 reads CASSAGQAIYGYTF. The CDR3 nucleotides read TGTGCCAGCAGTGCGGGACAGGCCATATATGGCTACACCTTC.

CDR3 amino acids: CSARGLAGGTQYF. The CDR3 region has the DNA TGCAGTGCTCGAGGACTAGCGGGAGGGACCCAGTACTTC. This chain links TRBV20-1 with TRBJ2-5, with 14 bases lining up with TRBD2. Per the germline V gene, CDR1 is DFQATT and CDR2 is SNEGSKA (reference sequence). Trimming removed 5 bases from V and 7 bases from J; junction bases left unmatched: 3. The CDR3 loop spans 13 amino acids.

V and J are TRBV21-1 and TRBJ2-7. TRBV21-1 counts as a pseudogene. This CDR3 comprises 11 residues. CDR3 DNA sequence: TGTGCCAGCATTCGACTGAGCGAGCAGTACTTC. Its translation: CASIRLSEQYF.

The chain has TRBV7-9 and TRBJ2-7, with D uncertain. The V and J ends lost 5 bases and 2 bases respectively, with 13 bases between them. Per the germline V gene, CDR1 is SEHNR and CDR2 is FQNEAQ (reference sequence). The CDR3 sequence is 14 residues long. CDR3 nucleotides: TGTGCCAGCAGCGCAAGGAAGGCTCCCTACGAGCAGTACTTC. It codes for CASSARKAPYEQYF.

V and J are TRBV7-6 and TRBJ2-7, with TRBD2 matching 10 bases. The end of the DNA fits TRBJ2-5 better, so the J call may be wrong. The CDR3 totals 16 residues. Germline CDR1 SGHVS, CDR2 FNYEAQ. Written as DNA, the CDR3 is TGTGCCAGCAGCCCCCGGACACTAGCGGGGAAAGAGACCCAGTACTTC. It is translated as CASSPRTLAGKETQYF.

This clonotype was recorded a few times. The chain has TRBV24-1 and TRBJ1-5; 10 nucleotides line up with TRBD1. With 5 bases clipped from V and 2 bases from J, the junction kept 11 bases outside the gene matches. This CDR3 contains 18 residues. Germline V gene data show CDR1 as KGHDR and CDR2 as SFDVKD. CDR3 amino acids: CATSVRQGAREGNQPQHF. The CDR3 nucleotides read TGTGCCACCAGTGTGAGACAGGGGGCGAGGGAAGGCAATCAGCCCCAGCATTTT.

This rearrangement joins TRBV6-1 to TRBJ1-1; a weak D match, TRBD1 (5 bases). Between the trimmed V and J ends, which lost 1 base and 4 bases, there was a span of 7 bases. The CDR3 has 13 residues. Germline CDR1 is MNHNS and CDR2 is SASEGT. The CDR3 region is CASSEGGSTEAFF. The CDR3 DNA is TGTGCCAGCAGTGAAGGGGGGAGCACTGAAGCTTTCTTT.

This chain connects TRBV7-2 to TRBJ2-3, with no clear D. The CDR3 is made up of 14 amino acids. Between the trimmed V and J ends, which lost 0 bases and 1 base, there was a span of 5 bases. Germline loops: CDR1 SGHTA, CDR2 FQGNSA. CDR3 region: CASSLALGTDTQYF. Here the CDR3 DNA reads TGTGCCAGCAGCTTAGCACTGGGCACAGATACGCAGTATTTT.

The rearrangement joins TRBV5-1 to TRBJ1-3, with TRBD1 identical over 9 bases. The germline CDR1 and CDR2 sequences are SGHRS and YFSETQ. Trimming took 2 bases from V and 2 from J; bases not matched to a gene: 5. The CDR3 totals 16 residues. Written as DNA, the CDR3 is TGCGCCAGCAGCTTAACCGGGACAGGGACTGGAAACACCATATATTTT. This gives the protein CASSLTGTGTGNTIYF.

The rearrangement links TRBV6-4 to TRBJ2-1; D perhaps matches TRBD2 (6 bases). Trimming took off 6 bases at V and 1 base at J, with 13 bases between the two ends. CDR3 length: 15 residues. CDR1 is MRHNA, CDR2 SNTAGT, per germline. This chain's CDR3 is CASSPEEGSYNEQFF. DNA for the CDR3: TGTGCCAGCAGCCCCGAGGAGGGTTCCTACAATGAGCAGTTCTTC.

CDR3 nucleotide sequence: TGTGCCAGCAGTGACACGTTCGGCTACAATGAGCAGTTCTTC. This translates into CASSDTFGYNEQFF. The chain is built from TRBV6-4 and TRBJ2-1; D is unresolved. The CDR3 extends over 14 amino acids. The V end lost 2 bases, the J end lost 3 bases, and 8 bases lay between the germline ends. The germline V gene encodes CDR1 MRHNA and CDR2 SNTAGT.

This clonotype was found a few times. CDR3 in amino acids: CASSRDRITGELFF. The CDR3 nucleotides read TGTGCCAGCAGCCGGGACAGGATCACCGGGGAGCTGTTTTTT. The rearrangement uses TRBV11-3 and TRBJ2-2; 8 nucleotides agree with TRBD1. The CDR3 is made up of 14 amino acids. The germline V gene encodes CDR1 SGHNT and CDR2 YENEEA. Trimming cost V 5 bases and J 4 bases; bases outside gene matches: 3.

The chain couples TRBV12-3 or TRBV12-4 to TRBJ2-6; D call uncertain. V was cut by 4 bases and J by 3 bases, with 13 bases left in between. CDR3 length: 16 amino acids. Here the CDR3 DNA reads TGTGCCAGCAGTTCGAGCCAGCTGCGTGGGGCCAACGTCCTGACTTTC. Its protein product is CASSSSQLRGANVLTF.

In its sample, this clonotype was seen a few times. The J gene is TRBJ1-2, the V gene TRBV6-1; D uncertain. Germline CDR1 is MNHNS and CDR2 is SASEGT. With 6 bases removed from V and 4 bases from J, the gap between germline ends came to 9 bases. The CDR3 runs to 12 residues. CDR3 nucleotide sequence: TGTGCCAGCAGGGGAGGTAGCTATGGCTACACCTTC. Residues: CASRGGSYGYTF.

The chain is built from TRBV20-1 and TRBJ2-5; 16 bases are a match to TRBD2. CDR1 DFQATT and CDR2 SNEGSKA come from the germline V gene (reference sequence). The CDR3 sequence is 16 residues long. Trimming took 6 bases from V and 6 from J; bases not matched to a gene: 10. The CDR3: CSALGLAGGPMKTQYF. The CDR3 DNA is TGCAGTGCCCTGGGACTAGCGGGGGGGCCGATGAAGACCCAGTACTTC.

The rearrangement links TRBV10-1 to TRBJ1-3; 7 bases agree with TRBD1. This CDR3 is 14 amino acids long. Germline values: CDR1 WNHNN, CDR2 SYGVQD (reference sequence). V lost 6 bases, J lost 4 bases, and 6 bases stayed unmatched. The CDR3 nucleotides are TGCGCCAGCAGCCCCACAGGGGTCGGAAACACCATATATTTT. Encoded protein: CASSPTGVGNTIYF.

The chain has TRBV19 and TRBJ1-1, with D uncertain. CDR1 and CDR2 (germline): LNHDA, SQIVND (reference sequence). V lost 5 bases and J 7 bases, leaving 14 bases between the germline ends. This CDR3 region has 13 residues. CDR3 sequence: CASSSGEWFEAFF. CDR3 DNA: TGTGCCAGTAGTTCCGGGGAATGGTTTGAAGCTTTCTTT.

V usage is TRBV10-3 and J usage is TRBJ2-5, with TRBD1 matching over 9 bases. The CDR3 is 15 residues long. V trimming: 5 bases; J trimming: 3 bases; junction bases outside the gene matches: 7. Per the germline V gene, CDR1 is ENHRY and CDR2 is SYGVKD. CDR3 DNA: TGTGCCATCAGTCCCGGGACAGGGAACAAAGAGACCCAGTACTTC. Amino acids: CAISPGTGNKETQYF.

The rearrangement uses TRBV19 and TRBJ2-5, with 8 bases lining up with TRBD1. Germline CDR1 is LNHDA and CDR2 is SQIVND (reference sequence). CDR3 size: 14 residues. V lost 6 bases and J lost 3; bases outside the gene matches: 6. The CDR3 protein is CASRKTGGEETQYF. In nucleotides, the CDR3 is TGTGCCAGTAGAAAAACAGGGGGAGAAGAGACCCAGTACTTC.

This clonotype has only one observation. V is TRBV19 and J is TRBJ1-6; D not resolved. The germline V gene encodes CDR1 LNHDA and CDR2 SQIVND (reference sequence). The CDR3 consists of 14 residues. Between the trimmed V and J ends, which lost 6 bases and 3 bases, there was a span of 9 bases. The CDR3 sequence: CASRPLHYNSPLHF. The CDR3 DNA reads TGTGCCAGTAGACCCCTTCACTATAATTCACCCCTCCACTTT.

This clonotype was counted only a few times. This sequence joins TRBV27 and TRBJ1-6, with TRBD1 as a possible D gene (6 bases). The CDR3 covers 17 residues. Germline lookup yields CDR1 MNHEY and CDR2 SMNVEV (reference sequence). Trimming took 5 bases from V and 4 from J, leaving 18 bases between them. The CDR3 nucleotides are TGTGCCAGCAGTGAGACAGGTCCGGGAAGGTATAATTCACCCCTCCACTTT. It is translated as CASSETGPGRYNSPLHF.

The CDR3 is CATSRVSISGSSTDTQYF. DNA for the CDR3: TGTGCCACCAGCAGAGTCAGTATTAGCGGGTCTAGCACAGATACGCAGTATTTT. The chain couples TRBV15 to TRBJ2-3; 7 bases are a match to TRBD2. Trimming took 1 base from V and 0 from J; bases not matched to a gene: 10. CDR1 and CDR2 from the germline V gene are LNHNV and YYDKDF (reference sequence). The CDR3 loop spans 18 amino acids.

The V and J genes are TRBV9 and TRBJ2-2; D gene unclear. In germline, CDR1 is SGDLS, CDR2 YYNGEE. The CDR3 consists of 13 residues. V shed 6 bases and J shed 5 bases, with 11 bases lying between them. The DNA of the CDR3 is TGTGCCAGCACCCTGGGGTTGACCGGGGAGCTGTTTTTT. Its translation is CASTLGLTGELFF.

This chain joins TRBV5-4 and TRBJ1-3; D perhaps matches TRBD1 (6 bases). The CDR3 is made up of 14 amino acids. The ends were cut back, 4 bases at V and 0 bases at J, with 8 bases in the middle. Germline-derived CDR1 and CDR2 are SGHNT and YYREEE (reference sequence). CDR3 in amino acids: CASSRRGSGNTIYF. The CDR3 DNA follows: TGTGCCAGCAGCCGCAGGGGCTCTGGAAACACCATATATTTT.

In regard to this clonotype: This CDR3 fails to terminate in the conserved phenylalanine or tryptophan, so it likely reflects a read error. This chain connects TRBV30 to TRBJ1-1; D gene unclear. This CDR3 is built from 19 residues. CDR1 is GTSNPN and CDR2 is SVGIG in the germline V gene (reference sequence). Between the trimmed V and J ends, which lost 2 bases and 0 bases, there was a span of 25 bases. CDR3 sequence: CAWSLGPIRALLMNTEAFL. CDR3 nucleotides: TGTGCCTGGAGTCTCGGGCCTATTAGGGCCCTTCTAATGAACACTGAAGCTTTCCTT.